Listed here are 31 T cell receptor beta chains from one sample, sequenced in a study of Ad26.COV2.S vaccination and SARS-CoV-2 variants (TCRdb year 2021). The treatment or condition label of this sample denotes: approximately 18 received Ad26.COV2.S at low or high dose, single or two shots; roughly five received placebo; per-sample allocation not given. For vaccine and placebo recipients, repertoires were sequenced using samples collected on day 63 after the first injection. To prepare the library, the immunoSEQ multiplex PCR assay was applied. TCRdb re-hosts the immuneACCESS table, in-frame sequences only. Its copies lack some clones; in the studies checked, an unresolved V gene accounts for under half of them, and the cause for the rest is not known. The table for this sample lists approximately 350,000 clones; under 90% of them were counted only once. The ten most abundant clones make up about 7.4% of the sample.

The sequenced sample was peripheral blood, obtained in a trial of Ad26.COV2.S vaccine versus placebo. The receptors here all came from a person aged 18-60 years who received the Ad26.COV2.S COVID-19 vaccine or a placebo.

V gene TRBV6-5 combines with J gene TRBJ1-1, with D possibly being TRBD1 (6 bases). Trimming took off 7 bases at V and 2 bases at J, with 14 bases between the two ends. CDR3 length: 14 residues. Germline CDR1 and CDR2: MNHEY and SVGAGI. CDR3 DNA: TGTGCCAGCACCCCCTTGGACAGTAACACTGAAGCTTTCTTT. Its translation: CASTPLDSNTEAFF.

This clone was found once. The genes are TRBV30 and TRBJ2-7, with D hard to call. The CDR3 is 12 residues long. Germline V gives CDR1 GTSNPN, CDR2 SVGIG (reference sequence). V gave up 0 bases and J gave up 7 bases, with 10 bases separating them. In DNA form, the CDR3 reads TGTGCCTGGAGTGTTAACGTGGGGGAGCAGTACTTC. It translates to CAWSVNVGEQYF.

The chain couples TRBV5-1 to TRBJ2-1; TRBD2 aligns across 13 bases. Germline V gene sequence: CDR1 SGHRS, CDR2 YFSETQ. This CDR3 comprises 16 residues. V was pared by 2 bases and J by 8 bases, with 7 bases of the junction left unmatched. This CDR3 is CASSFSLAGGRDEQFF. The CDR3 DNA sequence: TGCGCCAGCAGCTTTTCACTAGCGGGAGGGAGGGATGAGCAGTTCTTC.

This rearrangement joins TRBV19 to TRBJ2-1; D remains ambiguous. Trimming stripped 4 bases from V and 8 bases from J, with 18 bases between. The length of the CDR3 is 15 residues. Germline V CDR1 and CDR2: LNHDA, SQIVND (reference sequence). The CDR3 loop reads CASSNPKSIYDEQFF. The CDR3 DNA reads as TGTGCCAGTAGTAACCCCAAGTCCATCTATGATGAGCAGTTCTTC.

The rearrangement links TRBV27 to TRBJ2-2; 11 bases line up with TRBD1. CDR3 length: 14 residues. Trimming took 10 bases from V and 4 from J; bases not matched to a gene: 5. Germline V CDR1 and CDR2: MNHEY, SMNVEV (reference sequence). The CDR3 nucleotides are TGTGCCATCCTGGGACAGGGGGGCACCGGGGAGCTGTTTTTT. Its protein product is CAILGQGGTGELFF.

The chain has TRBV5-6 and TRBJ1-2; D remains unclear. The CDR3 consists of 15 residues. V gave up 4 bases and J gave up 5 bases, with 18 bases separating them. CDR1 is SGHDT, CDR2 YYEEEE, per germline. The CDR3 here is CASSEPWTAGYGYTF. CDR3 sequence (DNA): TGTGCCAGCAGCGAGCCATGGACGGCGGGGTATGGCTACACCTTC.

The rearrangement links TRBV4-3 to TRBJ2-7; possible D gene TRBD1, 6 bases. This CDR3 comprises 14 residues. Trimming removed 1 base at V and 4 bases at J, with 11 bases between. Germline V CDR1 and CDR2: LGHNA, YSLEER. The CDR3 loop is CASSQVAGDYEQYF. CDR3 coding DNA: TGCGCCAGCAGCCAAGTCGCAGGGGATTACGAGCAGTACTTC.

The chain has TRBV19 and TRBJ1-3, with a weak D call TRBD1 (5 bases). Per germline, CDR1 LNHDA and CDR2 SQIVND (reference sequence). Trimming removed 3 bases from V and 2 bases from J, with 8 bases in between. This CDR3 contains 14 residues. The CDR3 loop is CASSMQGPGNTIYF. The CDR3 DNA reads as TGTGCCAGTAGTATGCAGGGTCCTGGAAACACCATATATTTT.

The rearrangement uses TRBV5-5 and TRBJ1-5, with D perhaps TRBD1 (5 bases). V dropped 0 bases and J dropped 9 bases, with 13 bases sitting between them. Germline V gene data show CDR1 as SGHKS and CDR2 as YYEKEE (reference sequence). The CDR3 runs to 14 residues. The CDR3 reads CASSLGGAMPPQHF. The CDR3, as DNA: TGTGCCAGCAGCTTGGGCGGGGCTATGCCGCCCCAGCATTTT.

The rearrangement uses TRBV7-9 and TRBJ1-2; D is unclear. CDR1 is SEHNR, CDR2 FQNEAQ, per germline (reference sequence). The length of the CDR3 is 13 residues. V shed 5 bases and J shed 4 bases, with 11 bases lying between them. The CDR3: CASSRPPVYGYTF. DNA of the CDR3: TGTGCCAGCAGCCGCCCCCCTGTCTATGGCTACACCTTC.

Note on this clone: Given a much more abundant clone one base away, this may be a read error. The CDR3 bases are TGTGCCAGCAGCAGACAGGGGAATAATTCACCCCTCCACTTT. It codes for CASSRQGNNSPLHF. The chain couples TRBV6-5 to TRBJ1-6; 8 bases are a match to TRBD1. The V segment lost 6 bases and the J segment 5 bases; nucleotides outside the gene matches: 3. From germline, CDR1 is MNHEY and CDR2 SVGAGI. The CDR3 covers 14 residues.

This chain connects TRBV7-8 to TRBJ1-1, with a tentative D call TRBD1 (5 bases). This CDR3 contains 14 residues. Deletions cut 5 bases from V and 1 base from J, with 11 bases between. Germline CDR1 reads SGHVS; CDR2 reads FQNEAQ. The DNA for the CDR3 is TGTGCCAGCAGCCGGTCGGGGGGGAACACTGAAGCTTTCTTT. Translation: CASSRSGGNTEAFF. Full variable domain (missing parts from reference TRBV7-8 and TRBJ1-1): GAGVSQSPRYKVAKRGQDVALRCDPISGHVSLFWYQQALGQGPEFLTYFQNEAQLDKSGLPSDRFFAERPEGSVSTLKIQRTQQEDSAVYLCASSRSGGNTEAFFGQGTRLTVV.

The V and J genes are TRBV6-5 and TRBJ2-4; a possible D gene is TRBD1 (6 bases). Per the germline V gene, CDR1 is MNHEY and CDR2 is SVGAGI. This CDR3 region has 14 residues. V was clipped by 7 bases and J by 10 bases, with 20 bases between them. CDR3 in amino acids: CASISLGADRIQYF. The CDR3 DNA is TGTGCCAGCATCTCACTGGGGGCAGATAGAATTCAGTACTTC.

This clone was found a few times. V usage is TRBV7-6 and J usage is TRBJ1-1; D remains ambiguous. V was pared by 4 bases and J by 6 bases, with 12 bases between. Germline CDR1 and CDR2: SGHVS and FNYEAQ. The CDR3 is 13 amino acids. The CDR3 DNA sequence: TGTGCCAGCAGCTCCGACCCGGTGGCTGAAGCTTTCTTT. This codes for CASSSDPVAEAFF.

This chain joins TRBV10-2 and TRBJ2-5; no clear D gene. Deletions cut 3 bases from V and 0 bases from J, with 5 bases between. The CDR3 sequence is 13 residues long. CDR1 and CDR2 (germline): WSHSY, SAAADI. The CDR3 DNA is TGCGCCAGCAGTGACTGGAACCAAGAGACCCAGTACTTC. It codes for CASSDWNQETQYF.

The chain carries TRBV7-9 and TRBJ1-2; TRBD1 might be the D (6 bases). The V end lost 11 bases, the J end lost 5 bases, and 21 bases lay between the germline ends. The CDR3 length is 14 residues. Germline CDR1 SEHNR, CDR2 FQNEAQ (reference sequence). The CDR3 loop reads CAGGQFPTSYGYTF. CDR3 sequence (DNA): TGTGCCGGTGGACAGTTCCCAACTTCGTATGGCTACACCTTC.

The V and J genes are TRBV10-3 and TRBJ2-3; D unresolved. Trimming took 2 bases from V and 0 from J, leaving 0 bases between them. There are 12 residues in the CDR3. Germline V gives CDR1 ENHRY, CDR2 SYGVKD. In nucleotides, the CDR3 is TGTGCCATCAGTGAGAGCACAGATACGCAGTATTTT. It specifies CAISESTDTQYF.

The chain is built from TRBV4-1 and TRBJ1-3; possibly TRBD1 for D (5 bases). Deletions cut 4 bases from V and 3 bases from J, with 19 bases between. In germline, CDR1 is MGHRA, CDR2 YSYEKL. CDR3 length: 17 residues. The CDR3 sequence: CASSPGGKGSLGNTIYF. As DNA, the CDR3 is TGCGCCAGCAGCCCGGGGGGGAAGGGGTCACTTGGAAACACCATATATTTT.

The chain uses TRBV5-1 and TRBJ1-1, with 8 bases that match TRBD1. V lost 2 bases and J lost 6; bases outside the gene matches: 12. Per the germline V gene, CDR1 is SGHRS and CDR2 is YFSETQ. The CDR3 runs 16 residues. CDR3 in DNA: TGCGCCAGCAGCTTTCGACAGGGGAGTTTGTTCTCTGAAGCTTTCTTT. It encodes CASSFRQGSLFSEAFF.

The chain carries TRBV5-1 and TRBJ1-1, with 9 positions matching TRBD1. CDR1 and CDR2 (germline): SGHRS, YFSETQ. The CDR3 is 16 amino acids. Trimming removed 5 bases from V and 2 bases from J; junction bases left unmatched: 10. CDR3 amino acids: CASRPGTGTTNTEAFF. The CDR3 DNA sequence: TGCGCCAGCAGGCCCGGGACAGGGACGACTAACACTGAAGCTTTCTTT.

This chain connects TRBV5-1 to TRBJ2-1; D not certain. The germline V and J ends were trimmed by 0 bases and 7 bases, with 8 bases remaining between them. Germline values: CDR1 SGHRS, CDR2 YFSETQ. The CDR3 has 13 residues. CDR3 nucleotides: TGCGCCAGCAGCTTGGGTCAATGGAATGAGCAGTTCTTC. Encoded protein: CASSLGQWNEQFF.

V is TRBV19 and J is TRBJ1-2, with 9 nucleotides matching TRBD1. The CDR3 contains 13 residues. V was clipped by 4 bases and J by 4 bases; unmatched bases: 1. From germline, CDR1 is LNHDA and CDR2 SQIVND (reference sequence). The CDR3 region is CASSKGQGYGYTF. DNA for the CDR3: TGTGCCAGTAGTAAGGGACAGGGCTATGGCTACACCTTC.

The chain joins TRBV4-1 to TRBJ1-1; D unresolved. The CDR3 covers 13 residues. Germline V CDR1 and CDR2: MGHRA, YSYEKL. Trimming cost V 1 base and J 4 bases, with 7 bases left between them. CDR3 bases: TGCGCCAGCAGCCAAGGTCGGGGCACTGAAGCTTTCTTT. Translated, it gives CASSQGRGTEAFF.

This clone came up once. The V and J genes are TRBV25-1 and TRBJ2-2, with D hard to call. CDR3 length equals 16 residues. V lost 0 bases and J lost 1, with 9 bases in between. Germline values: CDR1 MGHDK, CDR2 SYGVNS. CDR3 DNA sequence: TGTGCCAGCAGTGAATATTGGACGGAGAACACCGGGGAGCTGTTTTTT. It specifies CASSEYWTENTGELFF. Supplemented by reference TRBV25-1 and TRBJ2-2, the full variable domain reads EADIYQTPRYLVIGTGKKITLECSQTMGHDKMYWYQQDPGMELHLIHYSYGVNSTEKGDLSSESTVSRIRTEHFPLTLESARPSHTSQYLCASSEYWTENTGELFFGEGSRLTVL.

V is TRBV7-9 and J is TRBJ2-5; weak D call: TRBD2 (7 bases). Germline CDR1 and CDR2: SEHNR and FQNEAQ (reference sequence). V dropped 2 bases and J dropped 5 bases, with 15 bases sitting between them. CDR3 length: 15 amino acids. In DNA, the CDR3 is TGTGCCAGCAGCTTACCCCGGGGGGCCGGGGAGACCCAGTACTTC. Translation: CASSLPRGAGETQYF. Supplemented by reference TRBV7-9 and TRBJ2-5, the full variable domain reads DTGVSQNPRHKITKRGQNVTFRCDPISEHNRLYWYRQTLGQGPEFLTYFQNEAQLEKSRLLSDRFSAERPKGSFSTLEIQRTEQGDSAMYLCASSLPRGAGETQYFGPGTRLLVL.

V is TRBV7-7 and J is TRBJ2-2; TRBD2 matches at 8 bases. J was trimmed by 4 bases and V by 4 bases; bases with no gene match: 8. The CDR3 extends over 16 amino acids. Germline-derived CDR1 and CDR2 are SSHAT and FNYEAQ (reference sequence). The CDR3 DNA is TGTGCCAGCAGCTCACAACCGGGGGGGATCACCGGGGAGCTGTTTTTT. Its translation: CASSSQPGGITGELFF. Using reference TRBV7-7 and TRBJ2-2 for the parts outside the CDR3, the full variable domain is GAGVSQSPRYKVTKRGQDVTLRCDPISSHATLYWYQQALGQGPEFLTYFNYEAQPDKSGLPSDRFSAERPEGSISTLTIQRTEQRDSAMYRCASSSQPGGITGELFFGEGSRLTVL.

The chain joins TRBV29-1 to TRBJ1-1; TRBD1 agrees at 8 bases. CDR3 size: 14 residues. V gave up 3 bases and J gave up 6 bases; unmatched junction bases: 9. Germline-derived CDR1 and CDR2 are SQVTM and ANQGSEA. The CDR3 DNA follows: TGCAGCGTTGACTACGCCAGGGGGCTAGCTGAAGCTTTCTTT. The encoded protein is CSVDYARGLAEAFF.

The V call is TRBV19, the J call TRBJ2-7; TRBD2 agrees at 7 bases. The CDR3 sequence is 15 residues long. Germline lookup yields CDR1 LNHDA and CDR2 SQIVND (reference sequence). V shed 5 bases and J 6 bases; nucleotides not matched to a gene: 13. DNA of the CDR3: TGTGCCAGTAGTTCCCTAGGTGCGGGAGAAAGCGAGCAGTACTTC. It specifies CASSSLGAGESEQYF.

This rearrangement joins TRBV5-4 to TRBJ1-2, with a possible D match to TRBD1 (5 bases). Looked up from germline, CDR1 is SGHNT and CDR2 is YYREEE (reference sequence). V shed 2 bases and J shed 2 bases, with 7 bases lying between them. This CDR3 is 13 amino acids long. The CDR3 loop is CASSLPGNYGYTF. CDR3 DNA sequence: TGTGCCAGCAGCTTACCAGGGAACTATGGCTACACCTTC.

The gene calls are TRBV18 and TRBJ1-2; 9 bases are a match to TRBD1. The CDR3 is 14 residues long. After removal of 3 bases from V and 3 bases from J, the junction contained 2 bases not matched to a gene. CDR1 is KGHSH and CDR2 is LQKENI in the germline V gene. This chain's CDR3 is CASSPDRGYYGYTF. CDR3 nucleotide sequence: TGTGCCAGCTCACCGGACAGGGGCTACTATGGCTACACCTTC.

This chain uses TRBV25-1 with TRBJ1-1; D perhaps matches TRBD1 (6 bases). Germline CDR1 MGHDK, CDR2 SYGVNS. The CDR3 has 15 residues. Trimming removed 6 bases from V and 7 bases from J, with 21 bases in between. The CDR3, as DNA: TGTGCCAGCAGCCCCCCAGCCCCCTACAGGGTTGAAGCTTTCTTT. Translation gives CASSPPAPYRVEAFF.